These 20 T cell receptor beta chains share one sample of origin, sequenced in a study of response to subunit inactivated influenza vaccine. TCRdb redid the calling of the RT-PCR reads with MiXCR, one entry per CDR3 protein. The sample shows hundreds of thousands of distinct CDR3 sequences, about 25% of them seen only once. The source material was CD4+ T cells sorted from PBMCs, sampled roughly 5 days after vaccination. The receptors come from a man aged 45 to 65 who received an inactivated influenza vaccine.

V usage is TRBV24-1 and J usage is TRBJ2-2; 9 nucleotides agree with TRBD2. The V gene end was trimmed by 3 bases and the J gene end by 6 bases; junction bases not matched to a gene: 7. Germline assignment: CDR1 KGHDR and CDR2 SFDVKD. The length of the CDR3 is 16 residues. The CDR3 protein is CATSDGLAGISGELFF. CDR3 bases: TGTGCCACCAGTGATGGTCTAGCGGGGATATCCGGGGAGCTGTTTTTT.

The chain links TRBV7-2 to TRBJ2-5; D uncertain. Germline assignment: CDR1 SGHTA and CDR2 FQGNSA. This CDR3 has 16 residues. V lost 1 base, J lost 5 bases, and 17 bases lay in between. The DNA for the CDR3 is TGTGCCAGCAGCTTAGGATTTAAGGGATTAAGGGAGACCCAGTACTTC. Translating it yields CASSLGFKGLRETQYF. Full variable domain (outside the CDR3, taken from reference TRBV7-2 and TRBJ2-5): GAGVSQSPSNKVTEKGKDVELRCDPISGHTALYWYRQSLGQGLEFLIYFQGNSAPDKSGLPSDRFSAERTGGSVSTLTIQRTQQEDSAVYLCASSLGFKGLRETQYFGPGTRLLVL.

This clonotype was detected only once. This chain uses TRBV13 with TRBJ2-7, with a tentative D call TRBD2 (6 bases). The CDR3 sequence is 14 residues long. CDR1 and CDR2 from the germline V gene are PRHDT and FYEKMQ (reference sequence). V was trimmed by 3 bases and J by 5 bases, leaving 14 bases between them. The CDR3 loop is CASSFTGAGNEQYF. Here the CDR3 DNA reads TGTGCCAGCAGCTTCACGGGAGCAGGGAACGAGCAGTACTTC.

This clonotype occurred a few times. The chain uses TRBV7-6 and TRBJ2-2; 9 positions agree with TRBD1. Unmatched junction bases numbered 5, after V lost 2 bases and J lost 7 bases. The CDR3 covers 15 residues. Looked up from germline, CDR1 is SGHVS and CDR2 is FNYEAQ. The CDR3 loop is CASSLRDRASGELFF. The CDR3 bases are TGTGCCAGCAGCTTAAGGGACAGGGCTAGCGGGGAGCTGTTTTTT.

This clonotype showed up just a few times. The chain uses TRBV7-9 and TRBJ2-1; 8 bases align to TRBD1. The germline gives CDR1 SEHNR, CDR2 FQNEAQ (reference sequence). The CDR3 covers 16 residues. V lost 5 bases and J lost 8; bases outside the gene matches: 14. CDR3 DNA: TGTGCCAGCAGCCCCATCAGGGGGCGCGGATTCGATGAGCAGTTCTTC. This codes for CASSPIRGRGFDEQFF.

This sequence joins TRBV4-2 and TRBJ1-4; TRBD1 might be the D (5 bases). Germline V gene lookup returns CDR1 LGHNA and CDR2 YNFKEQ. Trimming cost V 4 bases and J 8 bases, with 20 bases left between them. The CDR3 extends over 16 amino acids. CDR3 coding DNA: TGTGCCAGCAGCCCAGTAATCGCAGGGTTTGACGAAAAACTGTTTTTT. Protein: CASSPVIAGFDEKLFF.

This chain joins TRBV5-1 and TRBJ2-7; 7 bases align to TRBD1. Germline trimming cut 0 bases from V and 2 bases from J; bases unmatched to any gene: 11. This CDR3 has 17 residues. Germline CDR1 and CDR2: SGHRS and YFSETQ. The CDR3 nucleotides read TGCGCCAGCAGCTTGGAAGACAGGGACGATTTGGCCTACGAGCAGTACTTC. Translation: CASSLEDRDDLAYEQYF. The full variable domain, its missing parts supplied by reference TRBV5-1 and TRBJ2-7, is KAGVTQTPRYLIKTRGQQVTLSCSPISGHRSVSWYQQTPGQGLQFLFEYFSETQRNKGNFPGRFSGRQFSNSRSEMNVSTLELGDSALYLCASSLEDRDDLAYEQYFGPGTRLTVT.

The gene calls are TRBV5-1 and TRBJ2-7; a weak D match, TRBD1 (6 bases). This CDR3 has 13 residues. Germline V gene sequence: CDR1 SGHRS, CDR2 YFSETQ. The V gene lost 8 bases and the J gene lost 7 bases, with 19 bases spanning the gap. The CDR3 DNA sequence: TGCGCCAGGGGGGACACCCATTCGGGGGAGCAGTACTTC. Encoded protein: CARGDTHSGEQYF.

V gene TRBV5-1 combines with J gene TRBJ2-6, with D perhaps matching TRBD2 (5 bases). Germline V gene lookup returns CDR1 SGHRS and CDR2 YFSETQ. The CDR3 length is 17 residues. Trimming shortened V by 2 bases and J by 4 bases, and 16 bases separated the two germline ends. The DNA of the CDR3 is TGCGCCAGCAGCTTAGACGGGGATGCGGCCGGGGCCAACGTCCTGACTTTC. Amino acids: CASSLDGDAAGANVLTF.

CDR3 DNA sequence: TGCAGTGCTAGACATCTTAGTAAACAAGAGCAGTACTTC. Protein sequence: CSARHLSKQEQYF. This chain connects TRBV20-1 to TRBJ2-7; D is unresolved. Germline CDR1 reads DFQATT; CDR2 reads SNEGSKA (reference sequence). The CDR3 length is 13 residues. V gave up 2 bases and J gave up 7 bases, with 15 bases separating them.

In this sample, this clonotype turned up a few times. V usage is TRBV12-3 or TRBV12-4 and J usage is TRBJ2-4, with 8 bases lining up with TRBD1. The CDR3 contains 16 residues. V was pared by 4 bases and J by 7 bases, with 12 bases of the junction left unmatched. The CDR3 loop is CASSSGQGVGWNIQYF. CDR3 nucleotides: TGTGCCAGCAGTTCAGGACAGGGCGTAGGTTGGAACATTCAGTACTTC.

The rearrangement links TRBV5-1 to TRBJ2-6; D not certain. Trimming shortened V by 4 bases and J by 0 bases, and 11 bases separated the two germline ends. This CDR3 region has 16 residues. The germline V gene encodes CDR1 SGHRS and CDR2 YFSETQ. Here the CDR3 reads CASSESQSSGANVLTF. The CDR3 nucleotides read TGCGCCAGCAGCGAATCTCAGAGCTCTGGGGCCAACGTCCTGACTTTC. The complete variable domain, with remaining parts taken from reference TRBV5-1 and TRBJ2-6, reads KAGVTQTPRYLIKTRGQQVTLSCSPISGHRSVSWYQQTPGQGLQFLFEYFSETQRNKGNFPGRFSGRQFSNSRSEMNVSTLELGDSALYLCASSESQSSGANVLTFGAGSRLTVL.

The chain is built from TRBV27 and TRBJ2-1; 12 bases align to TRBD2. V shed 6 bases and J 9 bases; nucleotides not matched to a gene: 9. The CDR3 consists of 15 residues. Germline V lookup: CDR1 MNHEY, CDR2 SMNVEV (reference sequence). The CDR3 loop reads CASSRMTSGSVEQFF. As DNA, the CDR3 is TGTGCCAGCAGCCGCATGACTAGCGGGAGTGTTGAGCAGTTCTTC.

The rearrangement uses TRBV29-1 and TRBJ2-5; D unresolved. Per germline, CDR1 SQVTM and CDR2 ANQGSEA. V gave up 3 bases and J gave up 1 base, with 3 bases separating them. This CDR3 contains 11 residues. CDR3 nucleotides: TGCAGCGTTGATGGCCAAGAGACCCAGTACTTC. Its protein product is CSVDGQETQYF.

This chain uses TRBV5-1 with TRBJ2-1, with D perhaps TRBD1 or TRBD2 (5 bases each). Germline V gene data show CDR1 as SGHRS and CDR2 as YFSETQ. The V and J ends lost 3 bases and 9 bases respectively, with 19 bases between them. The CDR3 contains 15 residues. CDR3 region: CASSWRSGGGGEQFF. The CDR3, as DNA: TGCGCCAGCAGCTGGAGGTCTGGCGGTGGGGGTGAGCAGTTCTTC.

The chain joins TRBV5-6 to TRBJ2-2, with 14 bases fitting TRBD2. Losses at the gene ends were 0 bases for V and 5 bases for J; bases not matched to a gene: 3. CDR3 length: 17 residues. Per the germline V gene, CDR1 is SGHDT and CDR2 is YYEEEE. The DNA of the CDR3 is TGTGCCAGCAGCTTGGTTGGGACTAGCGGGAGAACCGGGGAGCTGTTTTTT. Its translation is CASSLVGTSGRTGELFF. The full variable domain, its missing parts supplied by reference TRBV5-6 and TRBJ2-2, is DAGVTQSPTHLIKTRGQQVTLRCSPKSGHDTVSWYQQALGQGPQFIFQYYEEEERQRGNFPDRFSGHQFPNYSSELNVNALLLGDSALYLCASSLVGTSGRTGELFFGEGSRLTVL.

The chain links TRBV10-1 to TRBJ2-7; the D gene is possibly TRBD1 (5 bases). With 11 bases removed from V and 3 bases from J, the gap between germline ends came to 17 bases. Per germline, CDR1 WNHNN and CDR2 SYGVQD (reference sequence). The CDR3 contains 13 residues. The CDR3 DNA sequence: TGCGCCTGCAAAGACAGAGTCCACTACGAGCAGTACTTC. As protein: CACKDRVHYEQYF.

This clonotype was found a few times. This chain uses TRBV29-1 with TRBJ1-2; 8 bases map to TRBD1. In germline, CDR1 is SQVTM, CDR2 ANQGSEA. This CDR3 has 14 amino acids. The V gene end was trimmed by 4 bases and the J gene end by 2 bases; junction bases not matched to a gene: 6. The CDR3 here is CSVGSQGANYGYTF. The CDR3 DNA follows: TGCAGCGTTGGTTCCCAGGGGGCAAACTATGGCTACACCTTC.

This clonotype was picked up a small number of times. V gene TRBV10-3 combines with J gene TRBJ2-5; D is uncertain. The V end lost 6 bases, the J end lost 5 bases, and 16 bases lay between the germline ends. The CDR3 has 14 residues. CDR1 is ENHRY, CDR2 SYGVKD, per germline. This CDR3 reads CAISKAVEPETQYF. CDR3 in DNA: TGTGCCATCAGCAAGGCGGTGGAACCGGAGACCCAGTACTTC.

This clonotype was picked up one time. This chain connects TRBV4-2 to TRBJ2-5; the D gene could be TRBD1 or TRBD2 (5 bases each). Germline V gives CDR1 LGHNA, CDR2 YNFKEQ. This CDR3 has 16 residues. Trimming removed 2 bases from V and 4 bases from J, with 17 bases in between. CDR3 DNA: TGTGCCAGCAGCCAACTAACGGGGCAGCGTACAGAGACCCAGTACTTC. Its translation is CASSQLTGQRTETQYF.